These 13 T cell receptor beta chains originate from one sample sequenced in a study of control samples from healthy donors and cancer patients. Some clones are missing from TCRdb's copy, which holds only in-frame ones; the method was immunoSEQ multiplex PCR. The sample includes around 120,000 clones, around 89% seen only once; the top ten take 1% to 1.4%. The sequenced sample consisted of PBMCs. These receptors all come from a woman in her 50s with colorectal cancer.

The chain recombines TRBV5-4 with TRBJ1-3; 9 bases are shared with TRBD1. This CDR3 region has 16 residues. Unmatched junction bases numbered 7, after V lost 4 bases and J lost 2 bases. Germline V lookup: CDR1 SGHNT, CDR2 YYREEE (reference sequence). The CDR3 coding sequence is TGTGCCAGCAGCCAACCGGACAGGGGAGCTGGAAACACCATATATTTT. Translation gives CASSQPDRGAGNTIYF.

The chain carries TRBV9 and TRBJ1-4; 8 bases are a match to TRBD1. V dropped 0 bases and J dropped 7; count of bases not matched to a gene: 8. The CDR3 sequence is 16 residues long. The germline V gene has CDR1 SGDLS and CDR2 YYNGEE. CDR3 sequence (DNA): TGTGCCAGCAGCGTAGAATCAGGGGGCGAAGGTGAAAAACTGTTTTTT. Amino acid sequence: CASSVESGGEGEKLFF.

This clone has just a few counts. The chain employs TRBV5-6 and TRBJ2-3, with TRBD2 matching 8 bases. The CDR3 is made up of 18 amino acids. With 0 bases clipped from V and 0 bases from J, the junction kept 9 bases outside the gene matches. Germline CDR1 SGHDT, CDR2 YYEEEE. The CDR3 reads CASSLGPGGGSSTDTQYF. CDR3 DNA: TGTGCCAGCAGCTTGGGGCCGGGAGGGGGATCTAGCACAGATACGCAGTATTTT.

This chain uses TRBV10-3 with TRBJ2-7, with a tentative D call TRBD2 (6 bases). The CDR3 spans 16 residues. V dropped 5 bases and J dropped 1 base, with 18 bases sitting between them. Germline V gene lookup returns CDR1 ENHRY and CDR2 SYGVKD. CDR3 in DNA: TGTGCCATCAGTAAAGGGGTAGCGGAGGAATCCTACGAGCAGTACTTC. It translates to CAISKGVAEESYEQYF.

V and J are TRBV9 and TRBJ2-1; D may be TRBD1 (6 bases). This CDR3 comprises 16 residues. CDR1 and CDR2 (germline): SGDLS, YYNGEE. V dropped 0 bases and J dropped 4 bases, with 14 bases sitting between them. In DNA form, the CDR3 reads TGTGCCAGCAGCGTAGAGGTGGGGGCGCAGTACAATGAGCAGTTCTTC. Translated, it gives CASSVEVGAQYNEQFF.

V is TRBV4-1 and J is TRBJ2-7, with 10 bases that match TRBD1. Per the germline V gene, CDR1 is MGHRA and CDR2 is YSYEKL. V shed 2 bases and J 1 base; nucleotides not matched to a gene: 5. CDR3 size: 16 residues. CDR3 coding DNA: TGCGCCAGCAGCCAAACCGGGACAGGGGAATCCTACGAGCAGTACTTC. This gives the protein CASSQTGTGESYEQYF.

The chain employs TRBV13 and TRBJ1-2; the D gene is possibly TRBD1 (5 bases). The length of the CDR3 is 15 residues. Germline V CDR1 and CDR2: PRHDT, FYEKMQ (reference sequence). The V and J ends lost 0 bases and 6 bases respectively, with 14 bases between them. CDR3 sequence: CASSLGGGGENGYTF. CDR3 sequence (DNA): TGTGCCAGCAGCTTAGGCGGCGGGGGAGAGAATGGCTACACCTTC.

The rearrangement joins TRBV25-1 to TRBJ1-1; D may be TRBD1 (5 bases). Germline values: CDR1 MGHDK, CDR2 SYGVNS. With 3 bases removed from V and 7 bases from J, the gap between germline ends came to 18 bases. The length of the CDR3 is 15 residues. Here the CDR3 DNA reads TGTGCCAGCAGTGAGCTGACGGGACCACGAAATGAAGCTTTCTTT. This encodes CASSELTGPRNEAFF.

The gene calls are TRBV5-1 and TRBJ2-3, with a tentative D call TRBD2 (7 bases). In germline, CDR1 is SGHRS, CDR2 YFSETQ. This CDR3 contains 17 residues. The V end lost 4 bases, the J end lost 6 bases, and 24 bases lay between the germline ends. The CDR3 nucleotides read TGCGCCAGCAGCGGGATCGGGGGGCCCTATTTAGGGGATACGCAGTATTTT. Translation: CASSGIGGPYLGDTQYF.

CDR3 region: CASSATGTPGDTEAFF. Here the CDR3 DNA reads TGTGCCAGCTCAGCCACCGGGACCCCGGGCGATACTGAAGCTTTCTTT. The chain uses TRBV18 and TRBJ1-1; D may be TRBD1 (5 bases). Looked up from germline, CDR1 is KGHSH and CDR2 is LQKENI. The V gene lost 5 bases and the J gene lost 5 bases, with 21 bases spanning the gap. The CDR3 is made up of 16 amino acids.

CDR3 amino acids: CASSLGTSGSEQYF. CDR3 in DNA: TGTGCCAGTAGTTTGGGGACTAGCGGGAGCGAGCAGTACTTC. The chain uses TRBV19 and TRBJ2-7, with 14 bases that match TRBD2. The CDR3 is made up of 14 amino acids. Unmatched junction bases numbered 3, after V lost 5 bases and J lost 6 bases. CDR1 is LNHDA, CDR2 SQIVND, per germline (reference sequence).

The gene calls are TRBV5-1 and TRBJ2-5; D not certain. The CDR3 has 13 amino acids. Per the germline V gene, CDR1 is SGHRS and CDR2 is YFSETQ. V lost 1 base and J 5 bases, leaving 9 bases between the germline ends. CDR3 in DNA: TGCGCCAGCAGCTTGATGTTTTGGGAGACCCAGTACTTC. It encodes CASSLMFWETQYF.

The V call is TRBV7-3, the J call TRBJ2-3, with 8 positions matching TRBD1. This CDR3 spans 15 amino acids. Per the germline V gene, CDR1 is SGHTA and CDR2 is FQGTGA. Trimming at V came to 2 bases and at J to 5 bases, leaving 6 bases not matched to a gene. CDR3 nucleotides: TGTGCCAGCAGCTTATCAGGGGGCGACGGAGATACGCAGTATTTT. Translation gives CASSLSGGDGDTQYF.